Listed here are 15 T cell receptor beta chains from one sample, sequenced in a study of blood T cell repertoires in COVID-19 (dated by TCRdb to the early 2020s). Library method: the immunoSEQ multiplex PCR assay. TCRdb retrieved this table from immuneACCESS and kept in-frame rearrangements only. Not all clones are present; in checked studies, unresolved V genes account for under half, and no reason is known for the remainder. Within this sample are about 480,000 clones, with roughly 90% of them counted one time only. In total, the top ten clones hold over 1.5% of the sample. The sample taken for sequencing was PBMCs or T cells enriched from blood (not recorded which). The receptors come from a woman aged 40 to 50 who had recovered from COVID-19.

The sample holds a few counts of this clone. The chain joins TRBV2 to TRBJ1-5, with D possibly TRBD1 on 6 matching bases. The ends were cut back, 7 bases at V and 4 bases at J, with 14 bases in the middle. The CDR3 is 14 amino acids. The germline V gene encodes CDR1 SNHLY and CDR2 FYNNEI. CDR3: CASNQDRLNQPQHF. CDR3 nucleotides: TGTGCCAGCAATCAGGACAGACTTAATCAGCCCCAGCATTTT.

This clone was picked up a small number of times. The V gene is TRBV18, the J gene TRBJ2-1; TRBD2 matches at 9 bases. CDR1 is KGHSH and CDR2 is LQKENI in the germline V gene. The CDR3 contains 13 residues. With V trimmed by 9 bases and J by 6 bases, 6 bases remained unmatched. The CDR3 sequence: CASSSGRVNEQFF. CDR3 bases: TGTGCCAGTAGTAGCGGGAGAGTCAATGAGCAGTTCTTC.

This clone occurred a few times. CDR3 region: CASSGTGWNGYTF. The CDR3 DNA reads as TGTGCCAGTAGTGGGACAGGGTGGAATGGCTACACCTTC. The V call is TRBV19, the J call TRBJ1-2; TRBD1 aligns across 9 bases. J gave up 6 bases and V 5 bases, and 4 bases lay outside the gene matches. Per the germline V gene, CDR1 is LNHDA and CDR2 is SQIVND (reference sequence). This CDR3 region has 13 residues.

The chain carries TRBV6-2 or TRBV6-3 and TRBJ2-2; weak D call: TRBD1 (5 bases). V lost 0 bases, J lost 6 bases, and 14 bases lay in between. The CDR3 consists of 16 residues. Germline-derived CDR1 and CDR2 are MNHEY and SVGEGT. The CDR3 DNA follows: TGTGCCAGCAGTTACTCGAAGGGCAGGGTTGCCGGGGAGCTGTTTTTT. As protein: CASSYSKGRVAGELFF.

For this clone: A read error may account for a junction end that differs from germline. J is TRBJ2-7 and V is TRBV4-1, with D possibly being TRBD1 (6 bases). The germline gives CDR1 MGHRA, CDR2 YSYEKL. The length of the CDR3 is 22 residues. The CDR3 here is CASSPQPTPGTRALLSGYGQYF. CDR3 sequence (DNA): TGCGCCAGCAGTCCACAGCCAACACCCGGGACAAGGGCCTTGCTTTCTGGCTACGGGCAGTACTTC.

This chain links TRBV27 with TRBJ1-1; TRBD1 agrees at 7 bases. Losses at the gene ends were 5 bases for V and 0 bases for J; bases not matched to a gene: 12. This CDR3 comprises 17 residues. Per germline, CDR1 MNHEY and CDR2 SMNVEV (reference sequence). DNA of the CDR3: TGTGCCAGCAGTCTCTCGACAGGGCTTCTAATGAACACTGAAGCTTTCTTT. Amino acid sequence: CASSLSTGLLMNTEAFF.

The V gene is TRBV30, the J gene TRBJ1-5; no clear D gene. Trimming left V 3 bases short and J 0 bases short, with 9 bases between. CDR3 length: 14 residues. Germline V lookup: CDR1 GTSNPN, CDR2 SVGIG (reference sequence). In DNA, the CDR3 is TGTGCCTGGAGCGCCACAGATAGCAATCAGCCCCAGCATTTT. It specifies CAWSATDSNQPQHF.

This chain connects TRBV15 to TRBJ2-7; TRBD2 aligns across 8 bases. CDR1 is LNHNV and CDR2 is YYDKDF in the germline V gene (reference sequence). Trimming at V came to 1 base and at J to 0 bases, leaving 2 bases not matched to a gene. CDR3 length: 15 amino acids. CDR3 region: CATSRGLAPSYEQYF. The DNA for the CDR3 is TGTGCCACCAGCAGAGGACTAGCGCCCTCCTACGAGCAGTACTTC.

This sequence joins TRBV19 and TRBJ2-7; D is uncertain. The CDR3 has 11 amino acids. The V gene's germline CDR1 is LNHDA and CDR2 SQIVND (reference sequence). The ends were cut back, 8 bases at V and 6 bases at J, with 11 bases in the middle. The DNA of the CDR3 is TGTGCCAGTGAGGTGAGAGGCGAGCAGTACTTC. As protein: CASEVRGEQYF.

The chain is built from TRBV4-1 and TRBJ1-1; no definite D call. The CDR3 is 17 amino acids. CDR1 is MGHRA and CDR2 is YSYEKL in the germline V gene. Trimming took off 2 bases at V and 1 base at J, with 17 bases between the two ends. CDR3 nucleotides: TGCGCCAGCAGCCAACCTTCGTTCGGTGCAACGAACACTGAAGCTTTCTTT. This translates into CASSQPSFGATNTEAFF.

The V and J genes are TRBV4-1 and TRBJ1-1; D not certain. The V end was cut by 5 bases, the J end by 6 bases, with 10 bases between. Per germline, CDR1 MGHRA and CDR2 YSYEKL. The CDR3 runs 12 residues. In DNA, the CDR3 is TGCGCCAGCAGCTGGGGAGGTGCTGAAGCTTTCTTT. It is translated as CASSWGGAEAFF.

This chain uses TRBV29-1 with TRBJ1-2, with 7 positions matching TRBD1. Trimming took 7 bases from V and 7 from J; bases not matched to a gene: 12. Germline V gene sequence: CDR1 SQVTM, CDR2 ANQGSEA. The CDR3 length is 13 residues. The CDR3 DNA is TGCAGCGCCAAGGGACAGCGACAGGGTGGCTACACCTTC. Translation gives CSAKGQRQGGYTF.

The rearrangement joins TRBV3-1 (or the pseudogene TRBV3-2) to TRBJ1-3; D gene unclear. The V and J ends lost 2 bases and 4 bases respectively, with 12 bases between them. The CDR3 contains 15 residues. The germline gives CDR1 LGHDT, CDR2 YNNKEL (reference sequence). DNA for the CDR3: TGTGCCAGCAGCCAAACTCGGGGTGCCGGAAACACCATATATTTT. It codes for CASSQTRGAGNTIYF.

This sequence joins TRBV24-1 and TRBJ1-2; a possible D gene is TRBD1 (5 bases). This CDR3 has 14 amino acids. Germline V gives CDR1 KGHDR, CDR2 SFDVKD. Trimming shortened V by 4 bases and J by 5 bases, and 13 bases separated the two germline ends. The CDR3 nucleotides are TGTGCCACCAGTGACGCCGGGCCAGGGTATGGCTACACCTTC. This translates into CATSDAGPGYGYTF.

V usage is TRBV24-1 and J usage is TRBJ2-1; 8 nucleotides align to TRBD2. J was trimmed by 8 bases and V by 0 bases; bases with no gene match: 5. The germline CDR1 and CDR2 sequences are KGHDR and SFDVKD. The CDR3 is made up of 15 amino acids. CDR3: CATSDLGSGKDEQFF. The CDR3 DNA follows: TGTGCCACCAGTGATTTGGGTAGCGGGAAGGATGAGCAGTTCTTC.